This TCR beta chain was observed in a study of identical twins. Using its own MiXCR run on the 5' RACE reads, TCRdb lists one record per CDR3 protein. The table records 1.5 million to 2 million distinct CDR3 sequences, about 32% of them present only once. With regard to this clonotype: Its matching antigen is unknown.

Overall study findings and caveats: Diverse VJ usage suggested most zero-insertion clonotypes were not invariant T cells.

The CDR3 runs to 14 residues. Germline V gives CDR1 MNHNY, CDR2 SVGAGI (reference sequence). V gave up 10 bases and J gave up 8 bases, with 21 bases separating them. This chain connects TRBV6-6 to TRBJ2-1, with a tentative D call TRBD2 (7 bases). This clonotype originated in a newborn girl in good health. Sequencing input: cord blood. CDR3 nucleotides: TGTGCCACCAGAAGGAGGGGGGGCGGGGATGAGCAGTTCTTC. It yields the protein CATRRRGGGDEQFF.